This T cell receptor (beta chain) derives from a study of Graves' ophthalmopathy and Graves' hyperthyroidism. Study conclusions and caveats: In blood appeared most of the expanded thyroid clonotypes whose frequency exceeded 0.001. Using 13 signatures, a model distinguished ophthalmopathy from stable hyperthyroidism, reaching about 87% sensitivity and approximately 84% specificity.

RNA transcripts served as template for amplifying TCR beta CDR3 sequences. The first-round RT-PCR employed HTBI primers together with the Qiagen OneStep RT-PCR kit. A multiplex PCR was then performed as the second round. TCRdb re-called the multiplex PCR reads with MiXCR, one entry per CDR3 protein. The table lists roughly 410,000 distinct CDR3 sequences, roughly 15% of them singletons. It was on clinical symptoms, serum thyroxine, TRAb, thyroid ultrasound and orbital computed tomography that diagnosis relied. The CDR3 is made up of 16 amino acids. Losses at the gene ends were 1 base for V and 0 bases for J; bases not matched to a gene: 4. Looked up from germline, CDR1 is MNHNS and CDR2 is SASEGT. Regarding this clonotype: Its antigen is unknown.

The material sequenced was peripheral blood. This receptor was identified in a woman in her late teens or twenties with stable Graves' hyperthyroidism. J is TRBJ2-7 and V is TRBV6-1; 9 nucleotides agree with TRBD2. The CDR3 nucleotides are TGTGCCAGCAGTGAAGGCGGGGGGGATAGCTCCTACGAGCAGTACTTC. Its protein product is CASSEGGGDSSYEQYF.